This entry features one TCR beta chain sequence. The antigen is not known. This CDR3 contains 18 residues. Trimming took off 2 bases at V and 1 base at J, with 20 bases between the two ends. The germline V gene has CDR1 SGHVS and CDR2 FNYEAQ. The entry originates in a study of cytomegalovirus exposure and HLA in healthy donors. All the people who gave samples were healthy bone marrow donors. Study conclusions and caveats: There were some V segments, including TRBV6-2 and TRBV6-3, excluded as indistinguishable. Presence/absence results assume similar sequencing depth per donor, which may not hold.

Vbeta (60) and Jbeta (13) primers were used in the PCR. Using immunoSEQ multiplex PCR, the repertoire was profiled, and TCRdb retains in-frame clones only, with some absent. The table lists roughly 190,000 clones. V is TRBV7-6 and J is TRBJ2-5; possibly TRBD2 for D (5 bases). Sample: PBMCs. This receptor was obtained from a man aged 25-45 years in good health and CMV-seronegative. The CDR3 nucleotides are TGTGCCAGCAGCTTAAGGTTTAGGGCTAGCACTACCCAAGAGACCCAGTACTTC. Encoded protein: CASSLRFRASTTQETQYF.